The TCR beta chain under discussion was sequenced for a study of cytomegalovirus exposure and HLA in healthy donors. Study-wide results and limits: Among TCR beta chains, those listed as cytomegalovirus-associated numbered fewer than 200.

The sample holds one count of this clone. Antigen unknown. V shed 7 bases and J shed 9 bases, with 10 bases lying between them. Germline CDR1 LGHNT, CDR2 FRNRAP. The CDR3 loop spans 11 amino acids. Repertoires were generated with immunoSEQ multiplex PCR, while TCRdb's copy carries only in-frame clones and drops some. This sample has fewer than 300,000 clones, with approximately 88% found just once. The chain recombines TRBV12-5 with TRBJ2-1; the D is unclear. Material: PBMCs. This receptor was identified in a woman aged 18-30 years in good health and CMV-seronegative. CDR3 bases: TGTGCTAGTGAGGTCGGAGTTGAGCAGTTCTTC. It specifies CASEVGVEQFF. The entire variable domain, with the rest obtained from reference TRBV12-5 and TRBJ2-1, is as follows: DARVTQTPRHKVTEMGQEVTMRCQPILGHNTVFWYRQTMMQGLELLAYFRNRAPLDDSGMPKDRFSAEMPDATLATLKIQPSEPRDSAVYFCASEVGVEQFFGPGTRLTVL.